The sequence of this T cell receptor beta chain was determined in a study of patients and donors after allogeneic stem cell transplantation. TCRdb reprocessed the RT-PCR reads with MiXCR, giving one entry per CDR3 protein. This sample has fewer than 180,000 distinct CDR3 sequences, with about two fifths found just once. The CDR3 is 16 amino acids. The V end was cut by 0 bases, the J end by 0 bases, with 11 bases between. The germline gives CDR1 LNHNV, CDR2 YYDKDF (reference sequence). The receptor was isolated from a human donor who was either an allogeneic HSCT recipient or a stem cell or donor lymphocyte infusion donor (not recorded which). It is not recorded whose cells these are; they may come from a transplant donor. The sequenced sample consisted of blood, either unsorted or a sorted T cell fraction (not recorded which). The chain joins TRBV15 to TRBJ1-1; D not resolved. This CDR3 reads CATSRDLAGLNTEAFF. CDR3 nucleotide sequence: TGTGCCACCAGCAGAGATCTGGCAGGTCTGAACACTGAAGCTTTCTTT. The full variable domain, its missing parts supplied by reference TRBV15 and TRBJ1-1, is DAMVIQNPRYQVTQFGKPVTLSCSQTLNHNVMYWYQQKSSQAPKLLFHYYDKDFNNEADTPDNFQSRRPNTSFCFLDIRSPGLGDTAMYLCATSRDLAGLNTEAFFGQGTRLTVV.